This TCR beta chain was sequenced for a study of OX40 agonist ivuxolimab in advanced cancers. With regard to the full study: Ivuxolimab was a fully human IgG2 agonistic monoclonal antibody targeting the costimulatory receptor OX40 (CD134). The point of sequencing TCRbeta in the periphery was to test whether ivuxolimab changed TCR sequence diversity and drove clonal T-cell expansion. Of the 52 patients in dose escalation, about 20 had hepatocellular carcinoma, some 15 had melanoma, 9 had renal cell carcinoma and 9 had head and neck cancer. The paper reports the monotherapy dose-escalation portion (N = 52 patients) of the phase I ivuxolimab trial. Patients were allowed to have had prior anti-PD-1, anti-PD-L1 or anti-CTLA-4 therapy, and approximately 40% of the dose-escalation patients had been treated with checkpoint inhibitors. Partial responses were achieved by three dose-escalation patients, of whom one had hepatocellular carcinoma and two had cutaneous melanoma. Intravenous ivuxolimab was administered to patients every 2 weeks at six dose levels: 0.01, 0.1, 0.3, 1.5, 3 and 10 mg/kg. A male proportion of 82.7% and a mean age of about 60 years, ranging from about 20 to 85, were recorded for the dose-escalation cohort. General study outcomes and caveats: Low levels of normalized T-cell clonal expansion were also seen in some patients who did not respond. At doses from 0.1 to 3.0 mg/kg, clonal expansion was seen in both CD4+ and CD8+ blood T cells between baseline and week 6. In the 0.1-3.0 mg/kg groups, partial responders had among the lowest normalized peripheral clonal expansion, particularly in CD8+ T cells. On average, CD8+ T cells showed more expanded clones than CD4+ T cells after ivuxolimab. Antigen specificity was not determined for the clonally expanded peripheral T cells.

Patients with autoimmune disease history or receiving systemic immunosuppression were excluded from the trial. In every dose cohort, peripheral blood was drawn for TCR sequencing at baseline, cycle 4 day 1, and cycle 7 day 1. Samples came from an open-label, multicenter, first-in-human phase I dose-escalation trial of ivuxolimab. The trial enrolled adults with locally advanced or metastatic head and neck squamous cell, hepatocellular, melanoma or renal cell carcinoma. Before TCR sequencing, CD4+ T cells and CD8+ T cells from peripheral blood were sorted into separate populations. Between the V and J ends, shortened by 2 bases and 0 bases respectively, the junction contains 2 bases. Via the germline V gene, CDR1 is SGHDT and CDR2 YYEEEE. Reading from cysteine to phenylalanine, the CDR3 counts 12 amino acids. Only the CDR3 DNA is retained, 36 bases long and in frame from the first base. Genomic DNA was isolated from the sorted cells so that the TCRbeta CDR3 region could be sequenced. The immunoSEQ Assay was used for sequencing of TCRbeta CDR3 regions. Imported from immuneACCESS, the table was reduced by TCRdb to in-frame sequences with V and J called. These copies leave out some clones; in studies compared against another copy, an unresolved V gene accounts for under half, and the cause of the remainder is not known. This sample gives more than 45,000 clones in total; around 80% of them show up just once. The top ten hold roughly 1.2% of the sample.

Note on this clone: It lacks a known antigen. No base-level quality is on record; no much larger clone is a single base apart.

Here the sequenced sample was CD4+ or CD8+ T cells sorted from blood, taken in a trial of the OX40 agonist ivuxolimab. Rearrangement joined TRBV5-6 to TRBJ1-1; the D gene cannot be resolved reliably. The source is an adult with an advanced solid tumor such as melanoma, head and neck, liver or kidney cancer. The DNA sequence is TGTGCCAGCAGCTTAGTGAACACTGAAGCTTTCTTT. This codes for CASSLVNTEAFF.